This T cell receptor (beta chain) was retrieved from a study of cytomegalovirus exposure and HLA in healthy donors. The CDR3 extends over 13 amino acids. The V end lost 4 bases, the J end lost 10 bases, and 17 bases lay between the germline ends. The germline V gene has CDR1 SGHDT and CDR2 YYEEEE. General study results and limits: Researchers reported from a later analysis that most CMV-associated TCR beta chains appeared HLA-restricted. A likely sequencing artifact accounted for one observed cluster of highly shared sequence variants.

The PCR employed 60 Vbeta primers together with 13 Jbeta primers. TCRdb's table, derived via immunoSEQ multiplex PCR, lists solely in-frame clones and lacks some. The specimen's table records 200,000 to 250,000 clones. A word on this clone: The target antigen is unknown.

The genes are TRBV5-6 and TRBJ1-1; D unclear. Specimen: PBMCs. The origin of this receptor is a woman aged 25 to 45 in good health and CMV-seropositive. The CDR3 sequence: CASSPRHFPSAFF. Written as DNA, the CDR3 is TGTGCCAGCAGCCCCAGACATTTCCCCTCAGCTTTCTTT.